One and the same sample provided the 21 T cell receptor beta chains below, sequenced in a study of shared clonotypes between healthy human individuals. TCRdb keeps only in-frame clones here, not all; method: immunoSEQ multiplex PCR. Here the sample spans some 2.4 million clones, over 85% being singletons. What was sequenced was naive CD4+ T cells from PBMCs. Documented subset: CD45RA+ positively selected. The receptors stem from a young man in good health. Some clones in this sample may be carry-over from other donors' samples.

The CDR3 reads CASSLSAGPYNEQFF. The CDR3 region has the DNA TGTGCCAGCAGCTTGTCTGCGGGTCCCTACAATGAGCAGTTCTTC. The genes are TRBV5-4 and TRBJ2-1, with D perhaps matching TRBD2 (5 bases). Per the germline V gene, CDR1 is SGHNT and CDR2 is YYREEE (reference sequence). This CDR3 is built from 15 residues. V was shortened by 1 base and J by 2 bases, with 10 bases between the two germline ends.

The V call is TRBV25-1, the J call TRBJ1-6, with 7 bases identical to TRBD1. The CDR3 has 15 amino acids. Germline CDR1 MGHDK, CDR2 SYGVNS. The junction had 8 bases not matched to a gene; V was cut back by 5 bases and J by 7 bases. The CDR3: CASSPRTGRNSPLHF. CDR3 DNA sequence: TGTGCCAGCAGTCCCCGGACAGGACGAAATTCACCCCTCCACTTT.

CDR3 DNA: TGTGCCAGCAGCTCGAGCGGGAGGTGGGTTACAGATACGCAGTATTTT. The encoded protein is CASSSSGRWVTDTQYF. The chain employs TRBV7-8 and TRBJ2-3; 9 nucleotides line up with TRBD2. After removal of 4 bases from V and 3 bases from J, the junction contained 8 bases not matched to a gene. Germline CDR1 reads SGHVS; CDR2 reads FQNEAQ. This CDR3 comprises 16 residues.

This rearrangement joins TRBV6-4 to TRBJ2-1; TRBD1 aligns across 9 bases. CDR1 is MRHNA and CDR2 is SNTAGT in the germline V gene. V lost 4 bases and J lost 8; bases outside the gene matches: 9. The CDR3 spans 15 residues. The CDR3 nucleotides are TGTGCCAGCAGTGCAGCCGGGACAGGGAGGGATGAGCAGTTCTTC. Its translation is CASSAAGTGRDEQFF.

The count of this clone is one. J is TRBJ2-7 and V is TRBV5-4; 8 bases align to TRBD1. With V trimmed by 0 bases and J by 7 bases, 9 bases remained unmatched. Germline V gene sequence: CDR1 SGHNT, CDR2 YYREEE (reference sequence). This CDR3 region has 15 residues. This CDR3 is CASSLGMGQAGEQYF. The CDR3 coding sequence is TGTGCCAGCAGCTTGGGGATGGGACAGGCGGGGGAGCAGTACTTC.

The chain is built from TRBV28 and TRBJ2-2; the D is unclear. This CDR3 is 13 amino acids long. Per the germline V gene, CDR1 is MDHEN and CDR2 is SYDVKM. V was pared by 3 bases and J by 4 bases, with 6 bases between. The CDR3 nucleotides read TGTGCCAGCAGTTTCTGGACCACCGGGGAGCTGTTTTTT. Amino acids: CASSFWTTGELFF.

V is TRBV4-1 and J is TRBJ2-7; D unclear. This CDR3 contains 16 residues. The V gene's germline CDR1 is MGHRA and CDR2 YSYEKL. V was trimmed by 0 bases and J by 7 bases, leaving 19 bases between them. The CDR3 here is CASSQDGSQGIREQYF. DNA for the CDR3: TGCGCCAGCAGCCAAGATGGCAGCCAAGGGATTCGAGAGCAGTACTTC.

This sequence joins TRBV5-4 and TRBJ2-6, with 12 bases aligning to TRBD1. V lost 4 bases and J lost 4; bases outside the gene matches: 12. CDR3 length equals 19 residues. Germline values: CDR1 SGHNT, CDR2 YYREEE (reference sequence). The CDR3 protein is CASSPAGTGGLSGANVLTF. The CDR3 region has the DNA TGTGCCAGCAGCCCAGCCGGGACAGGGGGCCTCTCAGGGGCCAACGTCCTGACTTTC. Full variable domain (remainder filled in from reference TRBV5-4 and TRBJ2-6): ETGVTQSPTHLIKTRGQQVTLRCSSQSGHNTVSWYQQALGQGPQFIFQYYREEENGRGNFPPRFSGLQFPNYSSELNVNALELDDSALYLCASSPAGTGGLSGANVLTFGAGSRLTVL.

This sequence joins TRBV5-6 and TRBJ2-1; D is undetermined. The CDR3 runs 13 residues. Germline CDR1 SGHDT, CDR2 YYEEEE. The germline V and J ends were trimmed by 1 base and 7 bases, with 9 bases remaining between them. The CDR3 bases are TGTGCCAGCAGCTTGTACCAACTTAATGAGCAGTTCTTC. It codes for CASSLYQLNEQFF.

The chain has TRBV25-1 and TRBJ2-4; D call uncertain. Germline CDR1 reads MGHDK; CDR2 reads SYGVNS. The CDR3 sequence is 11 residues long. V was trimmed by 4 bases and J by 7 bases, leaving 5 bases between them. CDR3 nucleotide sequence: TGTGCCAGCAGTGGAACTAACATTCAGTACTTC. Translation gives CASSGTNIQYF.

The rearrangement joins TRBV5-1 to TRBJ2-5; 7 positions match TRBD2. This CDR3 comprises 15 residues. V shed 2 bases and J 1 base; nucleotides not matched to a gene: 5. Germline CDR1 SGHRS, CDR2 YFSETQ. The CDR3 loop is CASSFGGRSQETQYF. The CDR3 nucleotides are TGCGCCAGCAGCTTCGGCGGGAGATCCCAAGAGACCCAGTACTTC.

CDR3: CASSKLPGQGPNEQFF. In DNA form, the CDR3 reads TGTGCCAGTAGTAAACTTCCGGGACAGGGGCCCAATGAGCAGTTCTTC. The chain links TRBV19 to TRBJ2-1; TRBD1 agrees at 10 bases. From germline, CDR1 is LNHDA and CDR2 SQIVND (reference sequence). This CDR3 is built from 16 residues. V was clipped by 4 bases and J by 6 bases; unmatched bases: 9.

The V gene is TRBV4-1, the J gene TRBJ2-1, with unresolved D. The CDR3 has 18 amino acids. Trimming cost V 1 base and J 2 bases, with 18 bases left between them. Germline V gives CDR1 MGHRA, CDR2 YSYEKL. CDR3 sequence (DNA): TGCGCCAGCAGCCAAGCAGAGATGCGGTTGGCCCCCTACAATGAGCAGTTCTTC. Amino acid sequence: CASSQAEMRLAPYNEQFF.

V and J are TRBV4-1 and TRBJ2-3; 7 bases map to TRBD2. This CDR3 is built from 16 residues. V dropped 0 bases and J dropped 3; count of bases not matched to a gene: 6. Germline V gene sequence: CDR1 MGHRA, CDR2 YSYEKL. CDR3 in amino acids: CASSQDLLAETDTQYF. Written as DNA, the CDR3 is TGCGCCAGCAGCCAAGATCTGCTAGCGGAGACAGATACGCAGTATTTT.

This chain uses TRBV29-1 with TRBJ2-5; 12 bases line up with TRBD2. The CDR3 sequence is 14 residues long. Trimming cost V 6 bases and J 5 bases; bases outside gene matches: 7. Per the germline V gene, CDR1 is SQVTM and CDR2 is ANQGSEA. The CDR3 spells CSVRTSGVGETQYF. For the CDR3, the DNA is TGCAGCGTGAGGACTAGCGGGGTAGGGGAGACCCAGTACTTC.

The chain uses TRBV6-6 and TRBJ2-7; 8 bases match TRBD2. Germline CDR1 and CDR2: MNHNY and SVGAGI (reference sequence). CDR3 length: 14 residues. V was clipped by 5 bases and J by 3 bases; unmatched bases: 6. CDR3 in amino acids: CASSLAGSNYEQYF. The CDR3 nucleotides are TGTGCCAGCAGTCTAGCGGGTTCCAACTACGAGCAGTACTTC.

V is TRBV5-6 and J is TRBJ1-6; D remains ambiguous. Trimming took off 0 bases at V and 6 bases at J, with 4 bases between the two ends. Germline lookup yields CDR1 SGHDT and CDR2 YYEEEE. The CDR3 has 13 amino acids. The CDR3: CASSLASNSPLHF. The CDR3 DNA follows: TGTGCCAGCAGCTTGGCTTCTAATTCACCCCTCCACTTT.

This sequence joins TRBV7-6 and TRBJ2-2; D remains unclear. CDR1 and CDR2 from the germline V gene are SGHVS and FNYEAQ. There are 16 residues in the CDR3. Between the trimmed V and J ends, which lost 5 bases and 0 bases, there was a span of 13 bases. CDR3 DNA: TGTGCCAGCAGCCCAGTAGGGTCCACGAACACCGGGGAGCTGTTTTTT. Encoded protein: CASSPVGSTNTGELFF.

The chain links TRBV29-1 to TRBJ2-1; 9 positions agree with TRBD2. The CDR3 has 16 residues. Germline V gene lookup returns CDR1 SQVTM and CDR2 ANQGSEA. V trimming: 7 bases; J trimming: 2 bases; junction bases outside the gene matches: 12. DNA of the CDR3: TGCAGCGCTGTGGCGGGAGGGGTTTGGACCTACAATGAGCAGTTCTTC. This sequence encodes CSAVAGGVWTYNEQFF.

The chain combines TRBV19 with TRBJ1-5, with D unresolved. Germline CDR1 and CDR2: LNHDA and SQIVND (reference sequence). CDR3 length equals 13 residues. V dropped 5 bases and J dropped 2 bases, with 7 bases sitting between them. The CDR3 DNA reads as TGTGCCAGTAGTCCCGAACGCAATCAGCCCCAGCATTTT. Translated: CASSPERNQPQHF. The full variable domain, with the rest looked up from reference TRBV19 and TRBJ1-5, is DGGITQSPKYLFRKEGQNVTLSCEQNLNHDAMYWYRQDPGQGLRLIYYSQIVNDFQKGDIAEGYSVSREKKESFPLTVTSAQKNPTAFYLCASSPERNQPQHFGDGTRLSIL.

The CDR3 DNA reads TGTGCCAGCAGCAAGGGACTCGGACTCACAGATACGCAGTATTTT. This encodes CASSKGLGLTDTQYF. V usage is TRBV5-6 and J usage is TRBJ2-3; a possible D gene is TRBD2 (6 bases). This CDR3 spans 15 amino acids. V was pared by 4 bases and J by 2 bases, with 14 bases between. The germline CDR1 and CDR2 sequences are SGHDT and YYEEEE.